The sequence of this T cell receptor beta chain was determined in a study of a mutant IDH1 vaccine in newly diagnosed glioma. The germline V gene has CDR1 SEHNR and CDR2 FQNEAQ (reference sequence). This CDR3 has 12 residues. V gave up 11 bases and J gave up 5 bases; unmatched junction bases: 8. Described time point: week 5, during vaccination. The study gave 300 ug of mutant IDH1 20-mer peptide per vaccine dose, with topical imiquimod. Regarding this clone: Its antigen is not identified.

The repertoire was sequenced with immunoSEQ multiplex PCR; TCRdb's copy has only in-frame clones and lacks some. The repertoire holds roughly 42,000 clones, with 80% to 90% as singletons. The V and J genes are TRBV7-9 and TRBJ1-1; TRBD1 matches at 7 bases. Sample: PBMCs, taken from a glioma patient whose treatment included an IDH1 peptide vaccine. The clonotype was recovered from a man aged 35-49 years with glioma. CDR3 sequence reads: CAAPTGSTEAFF. The CDR3 bases are TGTGCCGCTCCGACAGGGTCAACTGAAGCTTTCTTT.